The TCR beta chain described here comes from a study of blood T cell repertoires in COVID-19. Study-wide context: Samples representing acute and convalescent COVID-19 were sourced from the United States, Italy and Spain. From T cells, B-cell-depleted T cells, or PBMCs came the material, which was cDNA or gDNA.

In the original workflow: Reference gene primer amplification gave nucleated cell count estimates. Clones were read by immunoSEQ multiplex PCR, and TCRdb kept only the in-frame ones, dropping some. The DNA was the basis for D and trimming; V, J and clone size are from that table. The data hold about 90,000 clones, with around 85% observed a single time. Sequenced: peripheral blood. The sequence came from a woman between 65 and 79 years old with active or convalescent COVID-19.

CDR3 nucleotide sequence: TGTGCCAGCAGGCCACTGGGCTGGGGCTTAGGTCAGCCCCAGCATTTT. It specifies CASRPLGWGLGQPQHF. The chain employs TRBV28 and TRBJ1-5; D might be TRBD1 (5 bases). The germline V and J ends were trimmed by 6 bases and 6 bases, with 21 bases remaining between them. Germline V lookup: CDR1 MDHEN, CDR2 SYDVKM. This CDR3 spans 16 amino acids.